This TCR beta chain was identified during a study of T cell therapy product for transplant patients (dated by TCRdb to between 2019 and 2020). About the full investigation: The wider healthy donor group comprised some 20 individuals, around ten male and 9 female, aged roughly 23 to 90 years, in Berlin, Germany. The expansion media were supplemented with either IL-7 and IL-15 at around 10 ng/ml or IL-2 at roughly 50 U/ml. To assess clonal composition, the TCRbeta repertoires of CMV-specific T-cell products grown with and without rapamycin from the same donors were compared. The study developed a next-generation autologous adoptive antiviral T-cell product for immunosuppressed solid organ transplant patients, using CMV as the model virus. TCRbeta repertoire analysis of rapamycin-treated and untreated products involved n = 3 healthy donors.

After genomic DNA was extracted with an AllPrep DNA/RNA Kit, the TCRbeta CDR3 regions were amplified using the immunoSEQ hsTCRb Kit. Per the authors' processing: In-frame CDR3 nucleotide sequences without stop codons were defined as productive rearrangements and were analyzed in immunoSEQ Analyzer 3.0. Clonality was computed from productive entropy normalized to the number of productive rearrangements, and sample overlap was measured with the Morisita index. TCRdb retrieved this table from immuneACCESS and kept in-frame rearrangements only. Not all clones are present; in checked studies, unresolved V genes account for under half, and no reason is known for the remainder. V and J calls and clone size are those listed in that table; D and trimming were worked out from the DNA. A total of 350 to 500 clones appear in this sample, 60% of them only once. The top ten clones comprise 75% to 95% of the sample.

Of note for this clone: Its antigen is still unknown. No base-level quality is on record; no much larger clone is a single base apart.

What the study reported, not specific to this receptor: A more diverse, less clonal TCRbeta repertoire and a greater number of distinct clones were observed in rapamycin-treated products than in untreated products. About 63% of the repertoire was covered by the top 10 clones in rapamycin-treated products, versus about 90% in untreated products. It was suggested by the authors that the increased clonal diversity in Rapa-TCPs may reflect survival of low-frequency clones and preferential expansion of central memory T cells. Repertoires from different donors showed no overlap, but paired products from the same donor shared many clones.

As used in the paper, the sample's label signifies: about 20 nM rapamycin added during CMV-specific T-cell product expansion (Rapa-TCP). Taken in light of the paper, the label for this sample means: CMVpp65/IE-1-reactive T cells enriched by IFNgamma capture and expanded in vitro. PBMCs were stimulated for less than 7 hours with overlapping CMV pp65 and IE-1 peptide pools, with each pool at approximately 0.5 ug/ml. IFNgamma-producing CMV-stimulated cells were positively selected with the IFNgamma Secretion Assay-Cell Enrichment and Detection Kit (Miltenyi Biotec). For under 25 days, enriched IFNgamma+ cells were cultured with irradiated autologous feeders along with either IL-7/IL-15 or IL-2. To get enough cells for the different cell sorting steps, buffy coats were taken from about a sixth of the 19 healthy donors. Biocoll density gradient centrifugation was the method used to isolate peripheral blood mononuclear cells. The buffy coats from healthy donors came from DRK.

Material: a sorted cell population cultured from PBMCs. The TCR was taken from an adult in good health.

The encoded CDR3 is CASSMAAGYGYTF. The base sequence is TGTGCCAGTAGTATGGCTGCCGGCTATGGCTACACCTTC. This sequence uses TRBV19 and TRBJ1-2; no confident D gene assignment can be made. Inclusive of the bounding cysteine and phenylalanine, the CDR3 is 13 residues long. Only the CDR3 DNA stays, 39 bases, in frame from base 1. Trimming at the junction amounts to 3 bases on V and 4 bases on J, and the germline ends lie 9 bases apart. From the germline V gene (reference sequence), CDR1 is LNHDA and CDR2 is SQIVND. Reference TRBV19 and TRBJ1-2 genes cover what lies past the CDR3, so the full variable domain is DGGITQSPKYLFRKEGQNVTLSCEQNLNHDAMYWYRQDPGQGLRLIYYSQIVNDFQKGDIAEGYSVSREKKESFPLTVTSAQKNPTAFYLCASSMAAGYGYTFGSGTRLTVV.